This T cell receptor beta chain came from a study of blood T cells in healthy people across ages. General study results and limits: As naive T cell percentage varied, TCR beta diversity correlated strongly with it.

The authors ran a second PCR of 7 to 11 cycles using a sample-barcoded 5' primer and a J-beta primer mix. Each CDR3 protein is one row after TCRdb ran MiXCR on the 5' RACE reads. This sample carries 1.5 million or so distinct CDR3 sequences, 35% to 45% of them seen once, and the ten largest clones take 7.9%. From germline, CDR1 is SNHLY and CDR2 FYNNEI. The CDR3 length is 14 residues. Trimming removed 6 bases at V and 4 bases at J, with 15 bases between. A remark on this clonotype: The antigen is not known.

Sequenced material: blood. The V gene is TRBV2, the J gene TRBJ1-2; D may be TRBD1 (6 bases). The clonotype comes from a young woman in good health. This CDR3 reads CASSGGAASYGYTF. The CDR3 DNA reads TGTGCCAGCAGCGGGGGGGCAGCTTCCTATGGCTACACCTTC.